This T cell receptor beta chain came from a study of T-cell memory formation after mild COVID-19. Study summary: TCR clusters were mostly donor specific.

Study-level findings and limits: Shrinking CD4+ clones resided mostly in CM and EM, and CD8+ ones in EMRA.

MiXCR, applied by TCRdb to the 5' RACE reads, yields one record per CDR3 protein. This repertoire shows about 400,000 distinct CDR3 sequences, around 24% found once; its top ten account for around 9%. This clonotype is a singleton in its sample. The target antigen is unknown. The CDR3 runs to 15 residues. J was trimmed by 4 bases and V by 0 bases; bases with no gene match: 8. Germline V gene data show CDR1 as DFQATT and CDR2 as SNEGSKA (reference sequence). Sequences were obtained from PBMCs or a T cell subset sorted from them (not recorded which). The chain carries TRBV20-1 and TRBJ1-2; TRBD1 aligns across 7 bases. The clonotype comes from an adult woman who had mild COVID-19 (a few samples of this study predate the infection). Cell type and time point are not known. This chain's CDR3 is CSARDLTGDSYGYTF. The CDR3 bases are TGCAGTGCTAGAGATCTCACAGGGGATAGCTATGGCTACACCTTC.